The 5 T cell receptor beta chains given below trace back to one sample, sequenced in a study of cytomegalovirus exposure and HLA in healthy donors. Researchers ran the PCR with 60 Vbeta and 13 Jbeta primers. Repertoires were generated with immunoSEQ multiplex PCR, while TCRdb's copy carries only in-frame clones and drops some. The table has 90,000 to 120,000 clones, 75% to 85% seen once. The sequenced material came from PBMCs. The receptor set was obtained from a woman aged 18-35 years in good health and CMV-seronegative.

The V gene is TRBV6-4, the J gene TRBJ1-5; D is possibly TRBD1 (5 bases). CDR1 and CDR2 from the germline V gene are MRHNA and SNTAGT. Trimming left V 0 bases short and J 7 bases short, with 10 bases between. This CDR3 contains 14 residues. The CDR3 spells CASSDSRGWQPQHF. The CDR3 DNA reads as TGTGCCAGCAGTGACTCAAGGGGCTGGCAGCCCCAGCATTTT.

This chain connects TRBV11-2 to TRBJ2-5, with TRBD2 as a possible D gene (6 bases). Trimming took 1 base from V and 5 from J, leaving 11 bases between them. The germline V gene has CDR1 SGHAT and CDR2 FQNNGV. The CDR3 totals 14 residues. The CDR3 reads CASSLAGRRETQYF. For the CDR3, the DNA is TGTGCCAGCAGCTTAGCAGGGAGGCGGGAGACCCAGTACTTC.

CDR3 loop: CASRSDSKGEKLFF. The CDR3 DNA reads TGTGCCAGCAGAAGCGACAGTAAGGGTGAAAAACTGTTTTTT. J is TRBJ1-4 and V is TRBV27, with a tentative D call TRBD1 (5 bases). This CDR3 is 14 amino acids long. Trimming left V 6 bases short and J 7 bases short, with 15 bases between. Germline loops: CDR1 MNHEY, CDR2 SMNVEV (reference sequence).

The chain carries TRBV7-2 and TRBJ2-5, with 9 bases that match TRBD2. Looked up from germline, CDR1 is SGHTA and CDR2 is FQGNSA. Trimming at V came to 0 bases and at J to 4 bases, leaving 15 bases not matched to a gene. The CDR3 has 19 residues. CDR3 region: CASSLARAAGGLVGETQYF. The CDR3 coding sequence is TGTGCCAGCAGCTTAGCGAGGGCGGCGGGGGGGCTGGTTGGAGAGACCCAGTACTTC.

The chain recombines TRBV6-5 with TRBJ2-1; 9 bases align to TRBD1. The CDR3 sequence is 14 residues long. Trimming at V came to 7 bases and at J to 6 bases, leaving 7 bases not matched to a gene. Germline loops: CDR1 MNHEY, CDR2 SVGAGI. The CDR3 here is CASKPGQGFNEQFF. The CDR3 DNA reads TGTGCCAGCAAACCGGGACAGGGATTCAATGAGCAGTTCTTC.